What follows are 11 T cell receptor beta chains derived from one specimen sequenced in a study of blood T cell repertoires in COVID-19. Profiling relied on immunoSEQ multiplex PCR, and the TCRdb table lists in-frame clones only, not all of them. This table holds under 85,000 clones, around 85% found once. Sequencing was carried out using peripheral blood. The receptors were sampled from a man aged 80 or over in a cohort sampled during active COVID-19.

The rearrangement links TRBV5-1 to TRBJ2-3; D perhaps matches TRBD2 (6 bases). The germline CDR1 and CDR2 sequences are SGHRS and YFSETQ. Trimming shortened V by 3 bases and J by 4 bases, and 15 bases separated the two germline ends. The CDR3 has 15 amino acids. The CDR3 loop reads CASSSVEGIADTQYF. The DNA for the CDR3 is TGCGCCAGCAGCTCGGTGGAGGGGATCGCAGATACGCAGTATTTT.

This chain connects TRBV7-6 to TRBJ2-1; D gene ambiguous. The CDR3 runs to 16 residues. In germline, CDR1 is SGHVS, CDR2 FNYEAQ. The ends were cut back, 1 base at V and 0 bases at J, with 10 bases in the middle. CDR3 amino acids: CASSLEAHSSYNEQFF. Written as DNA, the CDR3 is TGTGCCAGCAGCTTAGAAGCCCACTCCTCCTACAATGAGCAGTTCTTC.

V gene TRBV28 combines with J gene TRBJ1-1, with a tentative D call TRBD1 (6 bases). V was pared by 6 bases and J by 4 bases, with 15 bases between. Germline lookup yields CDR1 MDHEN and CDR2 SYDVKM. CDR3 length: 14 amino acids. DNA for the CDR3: TGTGCCAGCAGCGTACAGGGTCGGGGCACTGAAGCTTTCTTT. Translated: CASSVQGRGTEAFF.

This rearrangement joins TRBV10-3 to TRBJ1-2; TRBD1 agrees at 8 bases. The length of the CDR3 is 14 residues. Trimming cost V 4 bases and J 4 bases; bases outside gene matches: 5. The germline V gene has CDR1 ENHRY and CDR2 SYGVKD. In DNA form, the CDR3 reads TGTGCCATCAGTGGGCAGGGGGCCGGCTATGGCTACACCTTC. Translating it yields CAISGQGAGYGYTF.

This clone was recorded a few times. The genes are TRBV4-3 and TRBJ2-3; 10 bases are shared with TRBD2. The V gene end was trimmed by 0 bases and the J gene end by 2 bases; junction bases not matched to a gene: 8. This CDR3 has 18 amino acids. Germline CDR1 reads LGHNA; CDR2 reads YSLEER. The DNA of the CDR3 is TGCGCCAGCAGCCAAGATTTCCCTAGCGGGGGTCACACAGATACGCAGTATTTT. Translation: CASSQDFPSGGHTDTQYF.

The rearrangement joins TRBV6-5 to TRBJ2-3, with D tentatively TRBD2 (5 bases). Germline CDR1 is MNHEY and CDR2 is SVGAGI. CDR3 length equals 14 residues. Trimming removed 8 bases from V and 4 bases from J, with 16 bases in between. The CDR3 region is CASLREKRPDTQYF. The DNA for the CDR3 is TGTGCCAGCCTAAGGGAGAAGCGCCCAGATACGCAGTATTTT.

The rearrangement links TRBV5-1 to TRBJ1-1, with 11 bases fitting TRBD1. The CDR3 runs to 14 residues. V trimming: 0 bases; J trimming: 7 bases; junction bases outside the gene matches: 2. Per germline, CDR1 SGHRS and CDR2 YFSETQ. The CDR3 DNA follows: TGCGCCAGCAGCTTGGGGACAGGGGGCGATGAAGCTTTCTTT. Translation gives CASSLGTGGDEAFF.

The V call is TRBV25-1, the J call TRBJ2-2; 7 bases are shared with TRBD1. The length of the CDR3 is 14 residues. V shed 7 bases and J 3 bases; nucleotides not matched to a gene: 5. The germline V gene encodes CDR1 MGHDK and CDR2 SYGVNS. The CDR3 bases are TGTGCCAGCACCCAGACAGGGTACACCGGGGAGCTGTTTTTT. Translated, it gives CASTQTGYTGELFF.

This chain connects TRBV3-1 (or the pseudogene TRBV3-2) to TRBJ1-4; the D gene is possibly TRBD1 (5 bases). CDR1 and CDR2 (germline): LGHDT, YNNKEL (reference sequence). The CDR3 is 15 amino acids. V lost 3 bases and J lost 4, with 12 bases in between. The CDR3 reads CASSHSGSDNEKLFF. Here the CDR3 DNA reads TGTGCCAGCAGCCACTCAGGGTCGGATAATGAAAAACTGTTTTTT.

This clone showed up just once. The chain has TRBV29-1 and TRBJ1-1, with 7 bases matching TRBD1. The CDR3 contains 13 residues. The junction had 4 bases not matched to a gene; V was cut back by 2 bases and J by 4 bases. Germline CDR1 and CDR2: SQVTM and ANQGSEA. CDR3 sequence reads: CSVEQDRITEAFF. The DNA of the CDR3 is TGCAGCGTTGAACAGGACAGGATCACTGAAGCTTTCTTT.

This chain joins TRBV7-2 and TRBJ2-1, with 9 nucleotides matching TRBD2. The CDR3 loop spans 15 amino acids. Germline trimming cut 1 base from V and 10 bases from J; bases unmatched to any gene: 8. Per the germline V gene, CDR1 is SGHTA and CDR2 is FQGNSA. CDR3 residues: CASSLVLSGGTEQFF. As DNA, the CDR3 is TGTGCCAGCAGCTTAGTTCTTAGCGGGGGTACAGAGCAGTTCTTC.